A single sample gave rise to the 5 T cell receptor beta chains below, sequenced in a study of shared clonotypes between healthy human individuals (TCRdb year 2020). Receptor amplification or capture employed the immunoSEQ multiplex PCR assay. TCRdb mirrors the immuneACCESS table, restricted to in-frame sequences. Some clones are absent from its copies; in checked studies, under half trace to an unresolved V gene, and the reason for the others is unknown. The sample table shows 2 million to 2.5 million clones, and 80% to 95% are seen once. The ten largest clones take up approximately 0.35% of the sample. Sequencing was done on a sample of naive CD4+ T cells from PBMCs. The sample's cell subset or site label, decoded: CD45RA+ positively selected. These receptors were collected from a man between 18 and 35 years old in good health. Some clones in this sample may be carry-over from other donors' samples.

A word on this clone: Different DNA sequences within this sample yield the same CDR3. V is TRBV11-2 and J is TRBJ1-2; possibly TRBD1 for D (5 bases). V lost 1 base and J lost 5, with 8 bases in between. There are 13 residues in the CDR3. Per the germline V gene, CDR1 is SGHAT and CDR2 is FQNNGV. CDR3 nucleotide sequence: TGTGCCAGCAGCTTAGCGGGGGGATATGGCTACACCTTC. This encodes CASSLAGGYGYTF.

V gene TRBV30 combines with J gene TRBJ1-5; D perhaps matches TRBD1 (5 bases). Trimming removed 4 bases from V and 3 bases from J, with 13 bases in between. The germline V gene encodes CDR1 GTSNPN and CDR2 SVGIG (reference sequence). The CDR3 is 14 residues long. CDR3 DNA sequence: TGTGCCTGGACTACAGGCACCCACAATCAGCCCCAGCATTTT. This encodes CAWTTGTHNQPQHF.

This chain connects TRBV5-1 to TRBJ2-7; weak D call: TRBD1 (6 bases). V lost 4 bases and J lost 2, with 22 bases in between. This CDR3 contains 17 residues. Germline V lookup: CDR1 SGHRS, CDR2 YFSETQ. In DNA form, the CDR3 reads TGCGCCAGCAGCCCGGGCCCAACAGGGATACAAGCCTACGAGCAGTACTTC. Residues: CASSPGPTGIQAYEQYF.

Notes on this clone: The sample carries other DNA sequences with the same CDR3. The rearrangement links TRBV5-1 to TRBJ2-2; 11 bases are shared with TRBD2. CDR1 and CDR2 (germline): SGHRS, YFSETQ. The length of the CDR3 is 17 residues. The ends lost 2 bases at V and 0 bases at J; junction bases unmatched: 3. CDR3 region: CASSLVLAGANTGELFF. Written as DNA, the CDR3 is TGCGCCAGCAGCTTAGTACTAGCGGGAGCGAACACCGGGGAGCTGTTTTTT.

The chain is built from TRBV4-1 and TRBJ1-3; TRBD1 might be the D (5 bases). V lost 0 bases and J 2 bases, leaving 8 bases between the germline ends. Looked up from germline, CDR1 is MGHRA and CDR2 is YSYEKL. The CDR3 extends over 15 amino acids. The CDR3 nucleotides are TGCGCCAGCAGCCAAGATGGGGCAGCTGGAAACACCATATATTTT. It specifies CASSQDGAAGNTIYF.